This T cell receptor (beta chain) was obtained from a study of blood T cell repertoires in COVID-19 (dated by TCRdb to the early 2020s). Regarding the complete study: Samples from collaborators originated in the United States, Italy and Spain and spanned both the acute and convalescent phases of COVID-19. The material from the prospective study consisted of cDNA or gDNA derived from T cells, B-cell-depleted T cells, or PBMCs. The dataset comprised deeply sampled blood TCRbeta repertoires from subjects exposed to, actively infected with, or recovered from COVID-19. The repertoires were released in a freely available public database meant as a resource for research on the immune response to SARS-CoV-2. Samples were obtained from the ongoing ImmuneRACE study (first 160 participants) and from 950 to 1,500 subjects provided by 6 global collaborators. A de-identified subject ID, COVID-19 status, age in years and sex were almost always included in the sample metadata. Where available, HLA class I and class II types were taken from metadata supplied by the sample provider and were not determined by assay-based typing.

Collaborating institutions collected whole blood in K2EDTA tubes following their own protocols. For TCRbeta analysis, collaborators shipped samples as frozen whole blood, isolated PBMCs, or DNA extracted from either of those sample types. TCRbeta CDR3 regions were amplified from genomic DNA by means of the immunoSEQ Assay, a bias-controlled multiplex PCR. The published analysis was carried out like this. Nucleated cell counts per sample were estimated from amplification of reference gene primers within the assay. Sequence reads were collapsed and filtered to measure the absolute abundance of every unique TCRbeta CDR3 rearrangement. Productive Simpson clonality was computed per sample as the square root of Simpson's diversity index over productive rearrangements. TCRdb holds this immuneACCESS table with in-frame rearrangements only. Some clones are missing; in checked studies, unresolved V genes explain under half, and the rest has no known cause. V, J and clone size are those of that table, while D and trimming were read from the DNA. The table for this sample lists approximately 210,000 clones; more than 70% of them were counted only once. 3.6% of the sample comes from the top ten.

According to the germline V gene (reference sequence), CDR1 reads GTSNPN and CDR2 reads SVGIG. Counted from cysteine to phenylalanine, this CDR3 has 13 amino acids. Of the read, only the CDR3 DNA is kept; its 39 bases are in frame from base 1. Ends trimmed: V by 8 bases, J by 8 bases; bases unmatched to a gene: 10. A word on this clone: Its antigen is still unknown. Qualities for individual bases were not recorded, and no much larger clone is one base off.

Broad study findings and their caveats: Clinical and demographic metadata were provided uncurated, with the amount varying by source and participant.

The sequenced material came from peripheral blood. The V and J genes are TRBV30 and TRBJ2-1; 9 of the junction bases match TRBD1. The receptor's source is a woman of 80 years or more with acute or convalescent COVID-19. The nucleotide sequence reads TGTGCCGAAGAACCGGGACAGGGTTATGAGCAGTTCTTC. This is translated as CAEEPGQGYEQFF.